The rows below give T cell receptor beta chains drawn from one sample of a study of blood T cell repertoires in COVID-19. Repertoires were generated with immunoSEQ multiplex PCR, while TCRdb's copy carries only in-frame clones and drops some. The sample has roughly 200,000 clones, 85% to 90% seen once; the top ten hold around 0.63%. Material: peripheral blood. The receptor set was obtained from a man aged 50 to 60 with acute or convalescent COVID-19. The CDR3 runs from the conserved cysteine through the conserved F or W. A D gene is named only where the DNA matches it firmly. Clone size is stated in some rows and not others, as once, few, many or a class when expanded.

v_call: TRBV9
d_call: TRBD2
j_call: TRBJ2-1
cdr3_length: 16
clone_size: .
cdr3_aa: CASSVSVSSGRGEQFF
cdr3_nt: TGTGCCAGCAGCGTAAGCGTGTCTAGCGGGAGGGGGGAGCAGTTCTTC

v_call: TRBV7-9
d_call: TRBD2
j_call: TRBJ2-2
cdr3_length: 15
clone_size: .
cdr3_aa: CASSFPGLATGELFF
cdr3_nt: TGTGCCAGCAGCTTTCCGGGACTAGCAACCGGGGAGCTGTTTTTT

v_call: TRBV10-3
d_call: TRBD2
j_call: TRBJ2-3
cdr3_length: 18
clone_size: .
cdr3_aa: CAISDRVGGGRSTDTQYF
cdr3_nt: TGTGCCATCAGTGACCGGGTGGGCGGGGGGCGAAGCACAGATACGCAGTATTTT

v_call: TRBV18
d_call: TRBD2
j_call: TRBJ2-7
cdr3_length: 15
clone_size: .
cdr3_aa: CASSLQRGFSYEQYF
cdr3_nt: TGTGCCAGCTCACTTCAGCGGGGGTTCTCCTACGAGCAGTACTTC

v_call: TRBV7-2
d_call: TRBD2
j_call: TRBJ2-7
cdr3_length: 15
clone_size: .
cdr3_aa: CASSSLSGSLNQQYF
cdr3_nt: TGTGCCAGCAGCTCACTTAGCGGGTCCCTGAACCAGCAGTACTTC

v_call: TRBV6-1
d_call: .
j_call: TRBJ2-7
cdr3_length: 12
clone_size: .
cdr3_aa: CASSDTLYEQYF
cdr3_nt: TGTGCCAGCAGTGACACTCTCTACGAGCAGTACTTC

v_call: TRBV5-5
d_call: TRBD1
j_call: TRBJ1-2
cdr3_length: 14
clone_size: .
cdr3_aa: CASSKDRVGYGYTF
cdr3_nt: TGTGCCAGCAGCAAGGACAGGGTGGGCTATGGCTACACCTTC

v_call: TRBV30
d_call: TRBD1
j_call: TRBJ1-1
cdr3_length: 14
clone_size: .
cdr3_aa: CARGPTGSNTEAFF
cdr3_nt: TGTGCCCGGGGCCCGACAGGGTCCAACACTGAAGCTTTCTTT

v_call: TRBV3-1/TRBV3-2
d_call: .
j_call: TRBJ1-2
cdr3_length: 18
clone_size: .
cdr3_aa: CASSQVNSGPILNYGYTF
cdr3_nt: TGTGCCAGCAGCCAAGTCAACAGTGGGCCAATTCTTAACTATGGCTACACCTTC

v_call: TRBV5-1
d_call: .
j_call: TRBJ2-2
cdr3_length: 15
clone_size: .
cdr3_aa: CASSQMSGANGELFF
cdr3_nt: TGCGCCAGCAGCCAGATGTCAGGGGCGAATGGGGAGCTGTTTTTT

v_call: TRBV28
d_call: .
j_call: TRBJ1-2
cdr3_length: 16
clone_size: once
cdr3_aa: CASTAETGSPNYGYTF
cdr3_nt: TGTGCCAGCACTGCTGAAACAGGGTCGCCAAACTATGGCTACACCTTC

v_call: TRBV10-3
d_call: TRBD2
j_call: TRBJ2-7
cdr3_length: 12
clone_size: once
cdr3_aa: CATLAGVYEQYF
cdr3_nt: TGTGCCACGCTAGCGGGAGTTTACGAGCAGTACTTC

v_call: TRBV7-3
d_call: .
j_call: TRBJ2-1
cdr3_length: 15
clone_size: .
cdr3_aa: CASSLGPGDYNEQFF
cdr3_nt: TGTGCCAGCAGCTTAGGTCCAGGGGATTATAATGAGCAGTTCTTC

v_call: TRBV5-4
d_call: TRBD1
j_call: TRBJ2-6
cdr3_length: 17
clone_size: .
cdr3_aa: CASSYDRVVTGANVLTF
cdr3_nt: TGTGCCAGCAGTTATGACAGGGTCGTCACTGGGGCCAACGTCCTGACTTTC

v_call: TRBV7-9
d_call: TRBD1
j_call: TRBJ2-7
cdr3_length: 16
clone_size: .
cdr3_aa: CASSIPRTGGTYEQYF
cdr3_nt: TGTGCCAGCAGCATCCCGAGGACAGGGGGGACCTACGAGCAGTACTTC

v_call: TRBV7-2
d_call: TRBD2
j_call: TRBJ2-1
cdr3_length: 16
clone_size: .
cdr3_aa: CASSLTGTSGYNEQFF
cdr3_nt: TGTGCCAGCAGCTTAACCGGGACTAGTGGGTACAATGAGCAGTTCTTC

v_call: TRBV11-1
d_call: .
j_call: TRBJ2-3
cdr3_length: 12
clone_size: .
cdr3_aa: CASSSYTDTQYF
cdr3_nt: TGTGCCAGCAGCTCGTACACAGATACGCAGTATTTT

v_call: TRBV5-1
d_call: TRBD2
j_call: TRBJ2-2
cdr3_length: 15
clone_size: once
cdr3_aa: CASSGLAGATGELFF
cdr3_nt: TGCGCCAGCAGCGGGCTAGCGGGAGCTACCGGGGAGCTGTTTTTT

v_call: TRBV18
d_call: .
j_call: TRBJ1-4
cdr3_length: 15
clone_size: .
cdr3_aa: CASSAGTATNEKLFF
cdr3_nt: TGTGCCAGCTCAGCGGGGACGGCAACTAATGAAAAACTGTTTTTT

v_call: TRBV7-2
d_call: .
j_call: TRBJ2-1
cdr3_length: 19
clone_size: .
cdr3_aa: CASSFISSGSGRGYNEQFF
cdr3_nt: TGTGCCAGCAGCTTTATTTCGTCAGGGTCGGGGCGGGGATACAATGAGCAGTTCTTC

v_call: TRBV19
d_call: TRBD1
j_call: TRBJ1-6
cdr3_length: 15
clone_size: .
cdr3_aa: CASNSETGGISPLHF
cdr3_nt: TGTGCCAGTAACTCCGAAACAGGGGGCATTTCACCCCTCCACTTT

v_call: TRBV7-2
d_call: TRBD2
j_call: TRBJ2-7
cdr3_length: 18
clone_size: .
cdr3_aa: CASSLLPPSSGSSYEQYF
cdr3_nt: TGTGCCAGCAGCTTACTCCCACCCTCTAGCGGGAGCTCCTACGAGCAGTACTTC

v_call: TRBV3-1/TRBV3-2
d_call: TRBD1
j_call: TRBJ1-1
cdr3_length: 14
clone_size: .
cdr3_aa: CASSQTGVGAEAFF
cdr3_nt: TGTGCCAGCAGCCAAACAGGGGTGGGTGCTGAAGCTTTCTTT

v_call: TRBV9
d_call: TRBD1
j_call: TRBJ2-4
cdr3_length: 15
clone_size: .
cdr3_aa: CASSLGQGEGNIQYF
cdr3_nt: TGTGCCAGCAGCCTGGGACAGGGGGAGGGAAACATTCAGTACTTC

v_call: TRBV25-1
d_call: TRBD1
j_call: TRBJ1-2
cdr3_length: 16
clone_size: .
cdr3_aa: CASSGDRGYSNYGYTF
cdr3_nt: TGTGCCAGCAGTGGGGACAGGGGCTATTCTAACTATGGCTACACCTTC

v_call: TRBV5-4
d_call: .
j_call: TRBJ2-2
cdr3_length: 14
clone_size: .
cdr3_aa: CASSRQGGTGELFF
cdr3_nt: TGTGCCAGCAGTCGACAGGGAGGAACCGGGGAGCTGTTTTTT

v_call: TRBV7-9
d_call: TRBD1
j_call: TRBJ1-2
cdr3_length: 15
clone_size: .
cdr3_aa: CASSLVLGTGFGYTF
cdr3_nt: TGTGCCAGCAGCTTAGTTCTCGGGACAGGGTTTGGCTACACCTTC

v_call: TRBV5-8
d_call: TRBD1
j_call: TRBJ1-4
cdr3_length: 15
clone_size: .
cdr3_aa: CASSLGQGHNEKLFF
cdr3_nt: TGTGCCAGCAGCCTCGGACAGGGCCATAATGAAAAACTGTTTTTT

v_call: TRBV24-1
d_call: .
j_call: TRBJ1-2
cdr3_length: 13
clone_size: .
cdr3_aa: CATSDARGGGYTF
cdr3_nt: TGTGCCACCAGTGACGCGCGGGGGGGTGGCTACACCTTC

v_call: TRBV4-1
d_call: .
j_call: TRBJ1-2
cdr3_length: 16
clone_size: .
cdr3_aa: CASSQVGRGSNYGYTF
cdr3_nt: TGCGCCAGCAGCCAAGTAGGTAGGGGATCTAACTATGGCTACACCTTC

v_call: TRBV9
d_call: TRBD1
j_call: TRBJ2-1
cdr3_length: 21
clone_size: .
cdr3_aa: CASSNKKTTGNSTFSYNEQFF
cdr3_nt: TGTGCCAGCAGCAATAAAAAAACGACAGGGAATTCAACCTTTTCCTACAATGAGCAGTTCTTC

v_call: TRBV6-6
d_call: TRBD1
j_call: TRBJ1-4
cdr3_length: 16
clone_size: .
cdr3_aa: CASSYSAGTDNEKLFF
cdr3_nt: TGTGCCAGCAGTTACTCCGCAGGGACAGATAATGAAAAACTGTTTTTT

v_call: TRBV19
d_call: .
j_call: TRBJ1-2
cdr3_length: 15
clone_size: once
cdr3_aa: CASSIGFGGVYGYTF
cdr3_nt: TGTGCCAGTAGTATAGGCTTCGGCGGAGTCTATGGCTACACCTTC

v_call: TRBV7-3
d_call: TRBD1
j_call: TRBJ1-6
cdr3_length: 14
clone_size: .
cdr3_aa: CASSTTGGDSPLHF
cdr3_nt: TGTGCCAGCAGCACGACAGGGGGCGACTCACCCCTCCACTTT

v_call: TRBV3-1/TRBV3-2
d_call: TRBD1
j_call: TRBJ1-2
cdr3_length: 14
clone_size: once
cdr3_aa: CASSQGQGPYGYTF
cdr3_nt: TGTGCCAGCAGCCAGGGACAGGGGCCCTATGGCTACACCTTC

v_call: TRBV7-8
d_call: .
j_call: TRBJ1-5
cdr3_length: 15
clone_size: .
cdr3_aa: CASSLRGNPNQPQHF
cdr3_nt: TGTGCCAGCAGCTTGCGGGGGAACCCCAATCAGCCCCAGCATTTT

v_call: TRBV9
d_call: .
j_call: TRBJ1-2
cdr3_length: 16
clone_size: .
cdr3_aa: CASSVDRRGMAYGYTF
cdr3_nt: TGTGCCAGCAGCGTAGATCGGCGGGGGATGGCCTATGGCTACACCTTC

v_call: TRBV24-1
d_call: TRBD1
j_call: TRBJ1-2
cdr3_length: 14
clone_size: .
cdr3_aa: CATSGRGLDYGYTF
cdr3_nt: TGTGCCACCAGCGGCAGGGGGCTGGACTATGGCTACACCTTC

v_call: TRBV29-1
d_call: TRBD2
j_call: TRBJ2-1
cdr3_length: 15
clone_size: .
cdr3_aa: CSVDALAGSYNEQFF
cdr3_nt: TGCAGCGTTGACGCGCTAGCGGGCTCCTACAATGAGCAGTTCTTC

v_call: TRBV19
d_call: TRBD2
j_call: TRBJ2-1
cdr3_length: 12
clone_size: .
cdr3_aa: CASSGLAGEQFF
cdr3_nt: TGTGCCAGTAGCGGACTAGCGGGGGAGCAGTTCTTC

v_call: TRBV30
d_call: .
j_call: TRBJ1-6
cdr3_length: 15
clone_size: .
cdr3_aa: CAWSVLGYANSPLHF
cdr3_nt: TGTGCCTGGAGTGTACTCGGGTATGCGAACTCACCCCTCCACTTT

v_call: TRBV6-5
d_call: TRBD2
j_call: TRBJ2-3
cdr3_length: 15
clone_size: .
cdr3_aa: CASGLTSGRTDTQYF
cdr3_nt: TGTGCCAGCGGGCTTACTAGCGGGAGAACAGATACGCAGTATTTT